This is a list of T cell receptor beta chains from one sample in a study of T cell responses to AZD1222 COVID-19 vaccine. Only in-frame clones appear in the TCRdb table, and some are missing; sequencing was by immunoSEQ multiplex PCR. This table holds 150,000 to 200,000 clones, about 91% found once. The source material was peripheral blood, sampled 28 days after the second AZD1222 dose. Every receptor here comes from an adult who received the AZD1222 COVID-19 vaccine. Each CDR3 is given with its conserved first and last residue. The order of the fields is V gene, J gene, clone size, D gene, CDR3 protein, CDR3 DNA. A D gene is named only where the DNA matches it firmly. Size tells how often a clone was seen (once, few, many) or the class of an expanded clone, and some rows leave it out.

>TRBV27|TRBJ1-1|-|-
CASSLNPAGNTEAFF
TGTGCCAGCAGTTTAAACCCCGCCGGGAACACTGAAGCTTTCTTT
>TRBV20-1|TRBJ1-5|-|-
CSASRGRLAEPQHF
TGCAGTGCTAGTCGGGGTAGGTTGGCAGAGCCCCAGCATTTT
>TRBV19|TRBJ1-3|-|TRBD1
CASSDGTDSGNTIYF
TGTGCCAGTAGTGATGGGACAGACTCTGGAAACACCATATATTTT
>TRBV4-1|TRBJ1-2|-|-
CASSSFNGDNYGYTF
TGCGCCAGCAGCTCCTTTAATGGGGATAACTATGGCTACACCTTC
>TRBV11-2|TRBJ2-6|-|-
CASSLDGAGFYAGANVLTF
TGTGCCAGCAGCTTAGATGGGGCAGGGTTTTATGCTGGGGCCAACGTCCTGACTTTC
>TRBV2|TRBJ1-3|-|-
CASSQGISGNTIYF
TGTGCCAGCAGTCAAGGGATCTCTGGAAACACCATATATTTT
>TRBV7-2|TRBJ1-5|-|TRBD1
CASSFRDRALSNQPQHF
TGTGCCAGCAGCTTCCGGGACAGGGCACTGAGCAATCAGCCCCAGCATTTT
>TRBV7-3|TRBJ1-1|-|TRBD1
CASSLLGQEGEAFF
TGTGCCAGCAGCCTCCTAGGACAGGAAGGTGAAGCTTTCTTT
>TRBV5-1|TRBJ2-7|-|-
CASSSGSRSSYEQYF
TGCGCCAGCAGCTCGGGGTCCAGAAGCTCCTACGAGCAGTACTTC
>TRBV25-1|TRBJ2-1|-|-
CASRRDIAGEQFF
TGTGCCAGCAGAAGAGATATCGCCGGCGAGCAGTTCTTC
>TRBV11-2|TRBJ2-1|-|-
CASSLLDEQFF
TGTGCCAGCAGCTTACTAGATGAGCAGTTCTTC
>TRBV5-6|TRBJ1-2|-|TRBD1
CASSWGTGTGIYGYTF
TGTGCCAGCAGCTGGGGCACGGGGACAGGGATCTATGGCTACACCTTC
>TRBV4-1|TRBJ1-1|-|TRBD1
CASSQDGGTANTEAFF
TGCGCCAGCAGCCAAGATGGGGGGACAGCGAACACTGAAGCTTTCTTT
>TRBV3-1/TRBV3-2|TRBJ1-5|-|-
CASSPPGGHQPQHF
TGTGCCAGCAGCCCCCCCGGGGGGCATCAGCCCCAGCATTTT
>TRBV3-1/TRBV3-2|TRBJ1-4|-|-
CASSPRTETNEKLFF
TGTGCCAGCAGCCCCAGGACGGAAACTAATGAAAAACTGTTTTTT
>TRBV19|TRBJ1-3|-|-
CASSIPGIGNTIYF
TGTGCCAGTAGTATCCCAGGGATAGGAAACACCATATATTTT
>TRBV4-1|TRBJ2-7|-|-
CASSQNTGTEAFVSEQYF
TGCGCCAGCAGCCAAAACACCGGGACTGAGGCCTTTGTTTCCGAGCAGTACTTC
>TRBV11-2|TRBJ1-3|-|-
CASSQARIVDGYTIYF
TGTGCCAGCAGCCAAGCACGGATTGTCGACGGATACACCATATATTTT
>TRBV2|TRBJ2-2|-|-
CASSVTGTFNTGELFF
TGTGCCAGCAGTGTAACCGGGACTTTCAACACCGGGGAGCTGTTTTTT
>TRBV5-1|TRBJ2-5|-|TRBD1
CASASQGGPETQYF
TGCGCCAGCGCCTCACAGGGGGGTCCAGAGACCCAGTACTTC
>TRBV9|TRBJ2-4|-|TRBD2
CASSPGGGYAKNIQYF
TGTGCCAGCAGCCCGGGCGGGGGTTATGCCAAAAACATTCAGTACTTC
>TRBV5-8|TRBJ2-7|-|TRBD2
CASSLGLRGGLKQYF
TGTGCCAGCAGCTTGGGGTTACGGGGAGGGCTTAAGCAGTACTTC
>TRBV7-8|TRBJ1-5|-|-
CASSPVDQPQHF
TGTGCCAGCAGCCCAGTGGATCAGCCCCAGCATTTT
>TRBV7-8|TRBJ2-6|-|-
CASSLTPVGVSYSGANVLTF
TGTGCCAGCAGCTTAACCCCAGTTGGGGTCTCTTACTCTGGGGCCAACGTCCTGACTTTC
>TRBV11-1|TRBJ2-1|-|-
CASSLAHRDNEQFF
TGTGCCAGCAGCTTAGCGCACAGGGACAATGAGCAGTTCTTC
>TRBV5-5|TRBJ2-4|-|-
CASSLLPGLGIQYF
TGTGCCAGCAGCTTGCTCCCTGGGTTGGGCATTCAGTACTTC
>TRBV10-3|TRBJ1-1|-|TRBD1
CAISTGQGVGEAFF
TGTGCCATCAGTACAGGACAGGGGGTGGGAGAAGCTTTCTTT
>TRBV2|TRBJ1-2|-|TRBD1
CASSADRDYGYTF
TGTGCCAGCAGCGCAGACAGGGACTATGGCTACACCTTC
>TRBV6-5|TRBJ1-6|-|TRBD1
CASRRDRANSPLHF
TGTGCCAGCAGGCGGGACAGGGCAAATTCACCCCTCCACTTT
>TRBV3-1/TRBV3-2|TRBJ2-7|-|-
CASRKGPRAGSLGEQYF
TGTGCCAGCAGAAAAGGCCCACGGGCAGGGTCGTTAGGCGAGCAGTACTTC
>TRBV7-3|TRBJ2-4|-|-
CASSLAAENIQYF
TGTGCCAGCAGCTTAGCCGCGGAAAACATTCAGTACTTC
>TRBV5-1|TRBJ1-3|once|-
CASSLAEGSGNTIYF
TGCGCCAGCAGCTTGGCCGAGGGCTCTGGAAACACCATATATTTT
>TRBV6-5|TRBJ2-7|-|-
CASSYYTGYEQYF
TGTGCCAGCAGTTATTACACAGGGTACGAGCAGTACTTC
>TRBV19|TRBJ1-5|-|TRBD1
CASSIPGQGETYSNQPQHF
TGTGCCAGTAGTATCCCGGGGCAGGGGGAAACCTATAGCAATCAGCCCCAGCATTTT
>TRBV5-4|TRBJ2-2|-|-
CASSLGPGELFF
TGTGCCAGCTCACTAGGCCCCGGGGAGCTGTTTTTT
>TRBV6-2/TRBV6-3|TRBJ1-6|-|-
CASSYNSYNSPLHF
TGTGCCAGCAGTTACAACTCCTATAATTCACCCCTCCACTTT
>TRBV2|TRBJ1-4|-|-
CASSDSLNEKLFF
TGTGCCAGCAGTGATTCTCTTAATGAAAAACTGTTTTTT